This T cell receptor beta chain stems from a study of blood T cell repertoires in COVID-19. On the study more broadly: Donors in the United States, Italy and Spain gave samples during acute or convalescent COVID-19. Sample material is recorded as cDNA or gDNA derived from T cells, B-cell-depleted T cells, or PBMCs.

Points on this clone: The identical CDR3 is also encoded by other nucleotide sequences in the sample.

Here immunoSEQ multiplex PCR was the method, and the copy in TCRdb shows in-frame clones only, minus some. Here the sample spans about 120,000 clones, about nine tenths being singletons. The origin of this receptor is a human donor with active COVID-19. The donor label of this sample is uncertain. Sample: peripheral blood.

Written as DNA, the CDR3 is TGTGCCAGCAGTTCAGGGGTCTACGGCTACACCTTC. Translated, it gives CASSSGVYGYTF. The chain has TRBV28 and TRBJ1-2; weak D call: TRBD1 (6 bases). The CDR3 loop spans 12 amino acids. Germline CDR1 and CDR2: MDHEN and SYDVKM. Trimming cost V 4 bases and J 8 bases, with 11 bases left between them.